This is a list of T cell receptor beta chains from one sample in a study of siplizumab effects on memory and regulatory T cells. Profiling relied on immunoSEQ multiplex PCR, and the TCRdb table lists in-frame clones only, not all of them. The sample holds about 110,000 clones; 90% to 95% are singletons and the top ten take approximately 0.73%. Source material: Tregs sorted from blood. The receptor set was obtained from a human donor in good health. The CDR3 runs from the conserved cysteine through the conserved F or W. Fields, in order: clone size, D gene, V gene, J gene, CDR3 protein, CDR3 DNA. A D gene is named only where the DNA matches it firmly. Clone size is stated in some rows and not others, as once, few, many or a class when expanded.

abundance: -
d_gene: -
v_gene: TRBV20-1
j_gene: TRBJ2-7
CDR3aa: CSALRGGQYF
CDR3nt: TGCAGTGCTCTGAGGGGCGGGCAGTACTTC

abundance: -
d_gene: -
v_gene: TRBV20-1
j_gene: TRBJ2-1
CDR3aa: CSASLNEQFF
CDR3nt: TGCAGTGCCTCACTCAATGAGCAGTTCTTC

abundance: -
d_gene: -
v_gene: TRBV28
j_gene: TRBJ1-2
CDR3aa: CASSFGRINYGYTF
CDR3nt: TGTGCCAGCAGTTTTGGTCGGATTAACTATGGCTACACCTTC

abundance: -
d_gene: -
v_gene: TRBV9
j_gene: TRBJ2-1
CDR3aa: CASSVDGIGIGEQFF
CDR3nt: TGTGCCAGCAGCGTAGATGGAATAGGTATTGGTGAGCAGTTCTTC

abundance: -
d_gene: -
v_gene: TRBV2
j_gene: TRBJ1-2
CDR3aa: CASSFLETVNYGYTF
CDR3nt: TGTGCCAGCAGCTTCCTGGAGACGGTTAACTATGGCTACACCTTC

abundance: -
d_gene: -
v_gene: TRBV7-9
j_gene: TRBJ2-3
CDR3aa: CASSPPMAGYTDTQYF
CDR3nt: TGTGCCAGCAGCCCCCCGATGGCGGGGTACACAGATACGCAGTATTTT

abundance: -
d_gene: TRBD2
v_gene: TRBV27
j_gene: TRBJ2-7
CDR3aa: CASSVMTSGSGYEQYF
CDR3nt: TGTGCCAGCAGTGTCATGACTAGCGGGAGTGGTTACGAGCAGTACTTC

abundance: -
d_gene: -
v_gene: TRBV5-1
j_gene: TRBJ1-1
CDR3aa: CASSLAQGLMNTEAFF
CDR3nt: TGCGCCAGCAGCTTGGCCCAGGGACTTATGAACACTGAAGCTTTCTTT

abundance: -
d_gene: -
v_gene: TRBV5-6
j_gene: TRBJ2-3
CDR3aa: CASSLGGASTDTQYF
CDR3nt: TGTGCCAGCAGCTTGGGGGGAGCAAGCACAGATACGCAGTATTTT

abundance: -
d_gene: -
v_gene: TRBV6-1
j_gene: TRBJ2-3
CDR3aa: CASSEAPSPTLTDTQYF
CDR3nt: TGTGCCAGCAGTGAAGCCCCCTCACCTACCCTCACAGATACGCAGTATTTT

abundance: -
d_gene: TRBD2
v_gene: TRBV7-8
j_gene: TRBJ2-5
CDR3aa: CASSSRVAGVQETQYF
CDR3nt: TGTGCCAGCAGCTCCCGGGTAGCGGGGGTCCAAGAGACCCAGTACTTC

abundance: once
d_gene: TRBD2
v_gene: TRBV5-4
j_gene: TRBJ2-5
CDR3aa: CASSTGLAEQETQYF
CDR3nt: TGTGCCAGCAGCACGGGACTAGCGGAGCAAGAGACCCAGTACTTC

abundance: -
d_gene: TRBD2
v_gene: TRBV5-1
j_gene: TRBJ2-2
CDR3aa: CASSLSLAGVMGELFF
CDR3nt: TGCGCCAGCAGCTTGTCGCTAGCGGGAGTGATGGGGGAGCTGTTTTTT

abundance: once
d_gene: TRBD1
v_gene: TRBV5-1
j_gene: TRBJ2-1
CDR3aa: CASSPSLGQNNEQFF
CDR3nt: TGCGCCAGCAGCCCCTCTCTGGGACAGAACAATGAGCAGTTCTTC

abundance: -
d_gene: -
v_gene: TRBV4-2
j_gene: TRBJ2-1
CDR3aa: CASSQDLAASSYNEQFF
CDR3nt: TGTGCCAGCAGCCAAGATCTTGCGGCAAGCTCCTACAATGAGCAGTTCTTC

abundance: once
d_gene: -
v_gene: TRBV7-8
j_gene: TRBJ2-2
CDR3aa: CASTPEGGKVTGELFF
CDR3nt: TGTGCCAGCACCCCCGAGGGGGGGAAAGTCACCGGGGAGCTGTTTTTT

abundance: once
d_gene: -
v_gene: TRBV2
j_gene: TRBJ2-7
CDR3aa: CASRPALLGTYEQYF
CDR3nt: TGTGCCAGCAGACCAGCCTTGCTGGGGACCTACGAGCAGTACTTC

abundance: once
d_gene: TRBD1
v_gene: TRBV10-3
j_gene: TRBJ1-1
CDR3aa: CAISETRITGVPEAFF
CDR3nt: TGTGCCATCAGTGAGACTCGCATTACAGGGGTTCCTGAAGCTTTCTTT

abundance: -
d_gene: -
v_gene: TRBV14
j_gene: TRBJ1-3
CDR3aa: CASSQADLTGTIYF
CDR3nt: TGTGCCAGCAGCCAAGCGGATTTGACAGGCACCATATATTTT

abundance: -
d_gene: -
v_gene: TRBV25-1
j_gene: TRBJ1-5
CDR3aa: CASSDNWANQPQHF
CDR3nt: TGTGCCAGCAGTGATAATTGGGCCAATCAGCCCCAGCATTTT

abundance: -
d_gene: -
v_gene: TRBV27
j_gene: TRBJ2-2
CDR3aa: CASSRRGTGELFF
CDR3nt: TGTGCCAGCAGTCGGCGGGGCACCGGGGAGCTGTTTTTT

abundance: -
d_gene: -
v_gene: TRBV2
j_gene: TRBJ2-2
CDR3aa: CASSKGGIGTGELFF
CDR3nt: TGTGCCAGCAGTAAGGGTGGGATCGGGACCGGGGAGCTGTTTTTT

abundance: -
d_gene: -
v_gene: TRBV9
j_gene: TRBJ2-7
CDR3aa: CASSVAPGNSYEQYF
CDR3nt: TGTGCCAGCAGCGTAGCTCCCGGAAACTCCTACGAGCAGTACTTC

abundance: -
d_gene: -
v_gene: TRBV23-1
j_gene: TRBJ1-6
CDR3aa: CASSQIRGCRYNSPLHF
CDR3nt: TGCGCCAGCAGTCAGATCAGGGGCTGTAGATATAATTCACCCCTCCACTTT

abundance: -
d_gene: TRBD2
v_gene: TRBV7-8
j_gene: TRBJ2-5
CDR3aa: CASTRTSQETQYF
CDR3nt: TGTGCCAGCACCAGGACTAGCCAAGAGACCCAGTACTTC

abundance: once
d_gene: TRBD1
v_gene: TRBV18
j_gene: TRBJ1-6
CDR3aa: CASSPTGQGGSPLHF
CDR3nt: TGTGCCAGCTCACCAACCGGACAGGGTGGTTCACCCCTCCACTTT

abundance: -
d_gene: -
v_gene: TRBV2
j_gene: TRBJ2-7
CDR3aa: CASSRGDRSYEQYF
CDR3nt: TGTGCCAGCAGTCGCGGAGACAGATCCTACGAGCAGTACTTC

abundance: few
d_gene: TRBD1
v_gene: TRBV6-5
j_gene: TRBJ1-2
CDR3aa: CASSGTGFAYGYTF
CDR3nt: TGTGCCAGCAGCGGGACAGGGTTCGCCTATGGCTACACCTTC

abundance: -
d_gene: -
v_gene: TRBV6-1
j_gene: TRBJ1-5
CDR3aa: CASSDGQTSNQPQHF
CDR3nt: TGTGCCAGCAGTGATGGACAGACTAGCAATCAGCCCCAGCATTTT

abundance: -
d_gene: TRBD1
v_gene: TRBV6-6
j_gene: TRBJ2-7
CDR3aa: CASSKVDRSSYEQYF
CDR3nt: TGTGCCAGCAGTAAGGTGGACAGGAGCTCCTACGAGCAGTACTTC

abundance: -
d_gene: TRBD2
v_gene: TRBV4-1
j_gene: TRBJ2-3
CDR3aa: CASSQGTSGGAYTQYF
CDR3nt: TGCGCCAGCAGCCAAGGGACTAGCGGGGGGGCGTATACGCAGTATTTT

abundance: -
d_gene: TRBD1
v_gene: TRBV5-1
j_gene: TRBJ2-1
CDR3aa: CASSLEGQGSYLYNEQFF
CDR3nt: TGCGCCAGCAGCTTGGAGGGACAGGGCTCCTACCTCTACAATGAGCAGTTCTTC

abundance: -
d_gene: TRBD1
v_gene: TRBV19
j_gene: TRBJ1-4
CDR3aa: CASRWTGAATNEKLFF
CDR3nt: TGTGCCAGTAGGTGGACAGGGGCGGCAACTAATGAAAAACTGTTTTTT

abundance: -
d_gene: -
v_gene: TRBV27
j_gene: TRBJ1-2
CDR3aa: CASSWRDYGYTF
CDR3nt: TGTGCCAGCTCCTGGAGGGACTATGGCTACACCTTC

abundance: once
d_gene: -
v_gene: TRBV2
j_gene: TRBJ2-7
CDR3aa: CASRRDSTFGYEQYF
CDR3nt: TGTGCCAGCAGGAGGGACTCGACCTTCGGGTACGAGCAGTACTTC

abundance: -
d_gene: TRBD1
v_gene: TRBV5-4
j_gene: TRBJ1-2
CDR3aa: CASSSGQGKLYGYTF
CDR3nt: TGTGCCAGCAGCTCGGGACAGGGGAAGTTGTATGGCTACACCTTC

abundance: -
d_gene: -
v_gene: TRBV19
j_gene: TRBJ1-6
CDR3aa: CASSMSGGSPLHF
CDR3nt: TGTGCCAGTAGTATGTCGGGGGGCTCACCCCTCCACTTT

abundance: -
d_gene: TRBD1
v_gene: TRBV6-5
j_gene: TRBJ1-1
CDR3aa: CASRRDRAMNTEAFF
CDR3nt: TGTGCCAGCAGGAGAGACAGGGCGATGAACACTGAAGCTTTCTTT

abundance: -
d_gene: TRBD2
v_gene: TRBV7-9
j_gene: TRBJ2-3
CDR3aa: CASSPTSGRTDTQYF
CDR3nt: TGTGCCAGCAGCCCTACTAGCGGGAGGACAGATACGCAGTATTTT

abundance: -
d_gene: TRBD1
v_gene: TRBV6-6
j_gene: TRBJ1-4
CDR3aa: CASRSGQGYEKLFF
CDR3nt: TGTGCCAGCAGGTCGGGACAGGGGTATGAAAAACTGTTTTTT

abundance: once
d_gene: -
v_gene: TRBV10-3
j_gene: TRBJ1-1
CDR3aa: CAISEPGLGTEAFF
CDR3nt: TGTGCCATCAGTGAACCCGGACTGGGCACTGAAGCTTTCTTT

abundance: -
d_gene: -
v_gene: TRBV7-9
j_gene: TRBJ2-6
CDR3aa: CASSFLAGQPGANVLTF
CDR3nt: TGTGCCAGCAGCTTTTTAGCGGGACAGCCTGGGGCCAACGTCCTGACTTTC

abundance: -
d_gene: -
v_gene: TRBV29-1
j_gene: TRBJ1-2
CDR3aa: CSVTGEKGWGYTF
CDR3nt: TGCAGCGTTACTGGAGAAAAGGGATGGGGCTACACCTTC

abundance: -
d_gene: -
v_gene: TRBV6-5
j_gene: TRBJ1-5
CDR3aa: CASSYRGLNQPQHF
CDR3nt: TGTGCCAGCAGTTACCGGGGGCTGAATCAGCCCCAGCATTTT

abundance: -
d_gene: -
v_gene: TRBV7-9
j_gene: TRBJ1-1
CDR3aa: CASSAIQGLTLEAFF
CDR3nt: TGTGCCAGCAGCGCGATACAGGGTCTAACCCTGGAAGCTTTCTTT

abundance: -
d_gene: TRBD2
v_gene: TRBV9
j_gene: TRBJ2-5
CDR3aa: CASSVALSGGGRIQETQYF
CDR3nt: TGTGCCAGCAGCGTAGCTCTCAGTGGGGGAGGGCGAATCCAAGAGACCCAGTACTTC

abundance: -
d_gene: TRBD1
v_gene: TRBV6-6
j_gene: TRBJ2-7
CDR3aa: CAIAIGGTGVYEQYF
CDR3nt: TGTGCCATCGCCATAGGTGGGACAGGGGTCTACGAGCAGTACTTC

abundance: -
d_gene: TRBD2
v_gene: TRBV4-2
j_gene: TRBJ2-1
CDR3aa: CASSQVLAGNPNEQFF
CDR3nt: TGTGCCAGCAGCCAAGTACTAGCGGGGAACCCCAATGAGCAGTTCTTC

abundance: -
d_gene: -
v_gene: TRBV4-1
j_gene: TRBJ2-4
CDR3aa: CASSLSLRQNIQYF
CDR3nt: TGCGCCAGCAGCCTCTCCCTACGCCAAAACATTCAGTACTTC

abundance: -
d_gene: -
v_gene: TRBV19
j_gene: TRBJ2-7
CDR3aa: CASSIGGYEQYF
CDR3nt: TGTGCCAGTAGTATAGGGGGGTACGAGCAGTACTTC

abundance: -
d_gene: TRBD1
v_gene: TRBV5-1
j_gene: TRBJ2-7
CDR3aa: CASSLPSGTGGSEQYF
CDR3nt: TGCGCCAGCAGCTTACCCTCCGGGACAGGGGGCTCCGAGCAGTACTTC

abundance: -
d_gene: -
v_gene: TRBV11-2
j_gene: TRBJ2-5
CDR3aa: CASSFSLGETQYF
CDR3nt: TGTGCCAGCAGCTTCTCGCTGGGGGAGACCCAGTACTTC

abundance: -
d_gene: TRBD2
v_gene: TRBV28
j_gene: TRBJ2-7
CDR3aa: CASSSSGTSSYEQYF
CDR3nt: TGTGCCAGCAGTTCTTCCGGGACTAGCTCCTACGAGCAGTACTTC

abundance: -
d_gene: -
v_gene: TRBV5-1
j_gene: TRBJ1-3
CDR3aa: CASSLDRGGAGNTIYF
CDR3nt: TGCGCCAGCAGCTTGGACCGGGGGGGAGCTGGAAACACCATATATTTT